Listed below are T cell receptor beta chains from one sample, sequenced in a study of shared clonotypes between healthy human individuals. The table came from immunoSEQ multiplex PCR; TCRdb's copy has only in-frame clones and leaves some out. The sample holds some 2.3 million clones, roughly 93% seen once. Sequencing input: naive CD4+ T cells from PBMCs. These receptors all come from a man between 18 and 35 years old in good health. Some clones in this sample may be carry-over from other donors' samples. CDR3s include the opening cysteine and the closing phenylalanine or tryptophan. The D gene is left open where the match is weak. Expanded clones are given a class, and other clones once, few, many or no size at all.

J	size	length	D	V	DNA	CDR3
TRBJ1-2	once	14	.	TRBV19	TGTGCCAGTAGTATAGTCGCCGATGTCTATGGCTACACCTTC	CASSIVADVYGYTF
TRBJ2-3	.	11	.	TRBV5-1	TGCGCCAGCAGCCTGGGGGACAAGACTTATTTT	CASSLGDKTYF
TRBJ2-1	.	17	TRBD2	TRBV4-1	TGCGCCAGCAGCCAGGGTCGAAGGCTAGCGGGGTACAATGAGCAGTTCTTC	CASSQGRRLAGYNEQFF
TRBJ2-7	once	13	.	TRBV15	TGTGCCACCAGCTTGGGGCCATCCTACGAGCAGTACTTC	CATSLGPSYEQYF
TRBJ1-2	.	15	.	TRBV7-2	TGTGCCAGCAGCTTAGATGGGGATCCGCTCGATGGCTACACCTTC	CASSLDGDPLDGYTF
TRBJ1-1	.	17	TRBD1	TRBV28	TGTGCCAGCAGCCGCCTTAAGGGGGCGTTTTGGAACACTGAAGCTTTCTTT	CASSRLKGAFWNTEAFF
TRBJ2-7	.	12	.	TRBV6-6	TGTGCCAGCAGTCCGCCCGGACGGATCGAGTACTTC	CASSPPGRIEYF
TRBJ1-4	.	16	.	TRBV7-9	TGTGCCAGCAGCTTTAACAGGCACTCAACTAATGAAAAACTGTTTTTT	CASSFNRHSTNEKLFF
TRBJ2-3	.	11	.	TRBV6-6	TGTGCCAGCAGTGCGCGAGATACGCAGTATTTT	CASSARDTQYF
TRBJ1-2	.	14	.	TRBV5-4	TGTGCCAGCAGGAGGGTGGGATCCAGCGAGGGCTACACCTTC	CASRRVGSSEGYTF
TRBJ2-5	.	14	.	TRBV28	TGTGCCAGCAGTTTAGTGGTCAGGGAAGAGACCCAGTACTTC	CASSLVVREETQYF
TRBJ2-1	.	15	TRBD1	TRBV6-5	TGTGCCAGCAGTCGCCGGGACAGCTCCTACAATGAGCAGTTCTTC	CASSRRDSSYNEQFF
TRBJ1-2	.	17	.	TRBV5-4	TGTGCCAGCAGCTTTAGATCCGGACAGCTAGCTAACTATGGCTACACCTTC	CASSFRSGQLANYGYTF
TRBJ2-7	.	15	TRBD1	TRBV4-1	TGCGCCAGCAGCCAAGCCCGGGACAGGGTCTACGAGCAGTACTTC	CASSQARDRVYEQYF
TRBJ2-5	.	13	TRBD2	TRBV5-1	TGCGCCAGCAGCCCGGGACTAGCGGGGATCCAGTACTTC	CASSPGLAGIQYF
TRBJ1-5	.	15	.	TRBV28	TGTGCCAGCAGTCTTTACCTCATGGGAAATCAGCCCCAGCATTTT	CASSLYLMGNQPQHF
TRBJ2-3	.	13	.	TRBV29-1	TGCAGCGTTGAAGATCCAGGGTTTGCTACGCAGTATTTT	CSVEDPGFATQYF
TRBJ2-7	once	15	.	TRBV5-1	TGCGCCAGCAGCTTGGAAGGGGGTTTGTCCTACGAGCAGTACTTC	CASSLEGGLSYEQYF
TRBJ2-1	.	14	.	TRBV10-1	TGCGCCACTTCCGCCCGGAGGATTCTGGATGAGCAGTTCTTC	CATSARRILDEQFF
TRBJ1-1	.	13	TRBD1	TRBV4-3	TGCGCCAGCAGCCAAGAGCGACAGGGTGAAGCTTTCTTT	CASSQERQGEAFF
TRBJ1-2	.	13	TRBD1	TRBV30	TGTGCCTACCTCCCGGACAGGGGGTATGGCTACACCTTC	CAYLPDRGYGYTF
TRBJ2-3	.	15	.	TRBV29-1	TGCAGCCTCTCCCAGGGAGCGAAACACCCAGATACGCAGTATTTT	CSLSQGAKHPDTQYF
TRBJ2-1	once	14	.	TRBV4-1	TGCGCCAGCAGTCACGAGGGTGGGCCGCTTGAGCAGTTCTTC	CASSHEGGPLEQFF
TRBJ2-1	.	15	.	TRBV6-1	TGTGCCAGCACCGCAGTTTCGAGCTCCTACAATGAGCAGTTCTTC	CASTAVSSSYNEQFF
TRBJ1-3	.	13	.	TRBV4-1	TGCGCCAGCAGCCAATGGGGCGCGCCAACCATATATTTT	CASSQWGAPTIYF
TRBJ2-7	.	16	TRBD2	TRBV27	TGTGCCAGCAGAAACCCGGGGGTAGCGGGAGTTTACGAGCAGTACTTC	CASRNPGVAGVYEQYF
TRBJ1-4	.	16	.	TRBV4-3	TGCGCCAGCAGCCAAGGCGGGGGCAGGGTTAACGAAAAACTGTTTTTT	CASSQGGGRVNEKLFF
TRBJ1-5	.	14	.	TRBV9	TGTGCCAGCAGCGTAGACCCCAGTAATCAGCCCCAGCATTTT	CASSVDPSNQPQHF
TRBJ2-3	.	17	TRBD2	TRBV7-3	TGTGCCAGCAGCTCCCACCGAGCGGGAGGCCCCCCAGATACGCAGTATTTT	CASSSHRAGGPPDTQYF
TRBJ2-3	once	13	.	TRBV6-5	TGTGCCAGCAGTTTACGGGACACAGATACGCAGTATTTT	CASSLRDTDTQYF
TRBJ2-7	.	15	.	TRBV5-1	TGCGCCAGCAGCTTGTTGGGACGGGCCACCTACGAGCAGTACTTC	CASSLLGRATYEQYF
TRBJ2-7	.	14	.	TRBV6-5	TGTGCCACCCTGAGTGTTGGCGGGATCTACGAGCAGTACTTC	CATLSVGGIYEQYF
TRBJ2-7	.	12	.	TRBV18	TGTGCCAGCTCACCACAGTACGGATGGTCCAACTTC	CASSPQYGWSNF
TRBJ2-7	.	14	.	TRBV6-6	TGTGCCAGCAGCCTCGTTGCAGGACGCCACGAGCAGTACTTC	CASSLVAGRHEQYF
TRBJ1-2	.	12	.	TRBV29-1	TGCAGCGTTATGAACGGGGGCTATGGCTACACCTTC	CSVMNGGYGYTF